Sequencing of this T cell receptor beta chain was carried out in a study of OX40 agonist ivuxolimab in advanced cancers. About the study: Dosing consisted of intravenous ivuxolimab at 0.01 to 10 mg/kg every 2 weeks.

The protocol was immunoSEQ multiplex PCR, while the TCRdb copy is restricted to in-frame clones and leaves out a portion. In the table there are 77,000 or so clones, about 88% of which are singletons. The CDR3 covers 15 residues. The germline gives CDR1 MRHNA, CDR2 SNTAGT. The V and J ends lost 0 bases and 9 bases, in that order; junction bases with no gene match: 8. The sequencing here drew on CD4+ or CD8+ T cells sorted from blood, taken in a trial of the OX40 agonist ivuxolimab. The origin of this receptor is an adult with an advanced solid tumor such as melanoma, head and neck, liver or kidney cancer. The chain carries TRBV6-4 and TRBJ2-1, with TRBD1 matching over 7 bases. Here the CDR3 DNA reads TGTGCCAGCAGTGACTCGGGGCAGGGGGTCGGTGAGCAGTTCTTC. Translation gives CASSDSGQGVGEQFF.